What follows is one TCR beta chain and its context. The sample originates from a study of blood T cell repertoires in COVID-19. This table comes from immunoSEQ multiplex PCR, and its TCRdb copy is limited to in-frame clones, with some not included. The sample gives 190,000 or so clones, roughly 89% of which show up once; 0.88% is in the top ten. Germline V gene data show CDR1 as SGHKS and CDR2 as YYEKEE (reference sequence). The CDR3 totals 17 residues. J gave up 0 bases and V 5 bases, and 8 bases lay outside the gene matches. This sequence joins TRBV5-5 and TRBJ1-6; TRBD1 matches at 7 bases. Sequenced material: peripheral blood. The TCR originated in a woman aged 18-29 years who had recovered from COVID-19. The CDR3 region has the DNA TGTGCCAGCAGAGAGACAGGGTCGGGCTCCTATAATTCACCCCTCCACTTT. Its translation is CASRETGSGSYNSPLHF. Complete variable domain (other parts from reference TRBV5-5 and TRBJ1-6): DAGVTQSPTHLIKTRGQQVTLRCSPISGHKSVSWYQQVLGQGPQFIFQYYEKEERGRGNFPDRFSARQFPNYSSELNVNALLLGDSALYLCASRETGSGSYNSPLHFGNGTRLTVT.